In this sample, the clone carrying this TCR beta chain turned up many times. TCRdb re-analysed the 5' RACE reads in MiXCR, keeping a single row per CDR3 protein. The table shows 55,000 or so distinct CDR3 sequences, with about 5.9% occurring only once. V lost 8 bases to trimming and J lost 0 bases; unmatched junction nucleotides: 5. The CDR3 spans 15 residues. Germline V lookup: CDR1 MNHEY, CDR2 SMNVEV (reference sequence). This sample stems from a study of early T cells in non-severe SARS-CoV-2 infection. The sequence derives from an adult who was a healthcare worker with PCR-confirmed SARS-CoV-2 infection or an uninfected control (not recorded which). The chain is built from TRBV27 and TRBJ2-3, with 10 bases matching TRBD2. The sequencing input was whole blood. The CDR3 nucleotides read TGTGCCAGCGGTCTAGCGGGGGCTAGCACAGATACGCAGTATTTT. This gives the protein CASGLAGASTDTQYF.